A single sample gave rise to the 24 T cell receptor beta chains below, sequenced in a study of CD8+CD57+ T cells in acquired aplastic anemia. CD8+CD57+ cell expansion had been shown by flow cytometry in patients chosen for sequencing. The template for TCR beta VDJ and CDR3 sequence profiling was genomic DNA. TCRdb ran MiXCR on the reads and lists one entry per CDR3 protein. The sample has 200,000 or so distinct CDR3 sequences, approximately 65% seen once; the top ten hold roughly 50%. The sample comprised sorted CD4+, CD8+, or CD8+CD57+ T cells (not recorded which) from PBMCs. These receptors were taken from a human donor with aplastic anemia.

The V gene is TRBV15, the J gene TRBJ2-1; D might be TRBD1 (6 bases). The CDR3 runs to 16 residues. The germline gives CDR1 LNHNV, CDR2 YYDKDF (reference sequence). Trimming left V 3 bases short and J 4 bases short, with 16 bases between. DNA for the CDR3: TGTGCCACCAGCAGCCCACCGGGACACCTTTACAATGAGCAGTTCTTC. Translating gives CATSSPPGHLYNEQFF.

This clonotype was seen only a few times. This chain links TRBV24-1 with TRBJ2-1, with D perhaps TRBD2 (5 bases). Trimming cost V 6 bases and J 7 bases, with 12 bases left between them. Germline-derived CDR1 and CDR2 are KGHDR and SFDVKD. The CDR3 totals 13 residues. The DNA of the CDR3 is TGTGCCACCAGTCGTGTCGGGGAGAATGAGCAGTTCTTC. The encoded protein is CATSRVGENEQFF.

In this sample, this clonotype turned up a few times. The chain couples TRBV5-1 to TRBJ2-7, with 9 bases lining up with TRBD1. The CDR3 spans 15 residues. The germline CDR1 and CDR2 sequences are SGHRS and YFSETQ. V was clipped by 1 base and J by 5 bases; unmatched bases: 7. CDR3 in DNA: TGCGCCAGCAGCTTGTTGGGACAGGGTAACGACGAGCAGTACTTC. Translated, it gives CASSLLGQGNDEQYF.

This chain links TRBV7-9 with TRBJ1-1; 7 bases fit TRBD1. This CDR3 is built from 13 residues. CDR1 SEHNR and CDR2 FQNEAQ come from the germline V gene (reference sequence). Trimming cost V 4 bases and J 10 bases; bases outside gene matches: 9. The CDR3 spells CASSSRQGSRAFF. CDR3 nucleotide sequence: TGTGCCAGCAGCTCTCGACAGGGAAGTCGAGCTTTCTTT.

The chain uses TRBV7-3 and TRBJ1-5; 11 positions match TRBD1. The V gene's germline CDR1 is SGHTA and CDR2 FQGTGA. V shed 0 bases and J 11 bases; nucleotides not matched to a gene: 6. CDR3 length: 15 residues. The DNA for the CDR3 is TGTGCCAGCAGCTTAACCGGGACAGGGGGGGAGACCCAGCATTTT. Translated: CASSLTGTGGETQHF.

This clonotype was observed a handful of times. The chain combines TRBV20-1 with TRBJ2-5; D may be TRBD1 or TRBD2 (5 bases each). CDR3 length equals 14 residues. V was cut by 2 bases and J by 2 bases, with 12 bases left in between. Per germline, CDR1 DFQATT and CDR2 SNEGSKA (reference sequence). The CDR3: CSARPGTQQETQYF. CDR3 DNA sequence: TGCAGTGCTAGACCTGGGACCCAACAAGAGACCCAGTACTTC.

This clonotype was seen a handful of times. The gene calls are TRBV5-1 and TRBJ2-5; D is unclear. Germline V gives CDR1 SGHRS, CDR2 YFSETQ. This CDR3 contains 12 residues. The V and J ends lost 7 bases and 3 bases respectively, with 10 bases between them. The CDR3 DNA is TGCGCCAGCGTCGGCGGCGAAGAGACCCAGTACTTC. Translated: CASVGGEETQYF.

This clonotype was detected ten times or more. The V gene is TRBV10-3, the J gene TRBJ2-3; TRBD2 matches at 16 bases. The CDR3 covers 20 residues. The V segment lost 2 bases and the J segment 0 bases; nucleotides outside the gene matches: 8. Germline lookup yields CDR1 ENHRY and CDR2 SYGVKD. The CDR3 loop is CAISEPGGTSGGASTDTQYF. The CDR3 DNA reads TGTGCCATCAGTGAGCCAGGGGGGACTAGCGGGGGGGCGAGCACAGATACGCAGTATTTT.

This clonotype was observed at least ten times. This rearrangement joins TRBV9 to TRBJ1-5; the D is unclear. The V gene's germline CDR1 is SGDLS and CDR2 YYNGEE. The CDR3 runs 13 residues. Between the trimmed V and J ends, which lost 5 bases and 2 bases, there was a span of 8 bases. For the CDR3, the DNA is TGTGCCAGCAGTGAAACAGGCAATCAGCCCCAGCATTTT. Encoded protein: CASSETGNQPQHF.

V usage is TRBV5-1 and J usage is TRBJ1-2; TRBD1 is a possible D gene (5 bases). Germline CDR1 reads SGHRS; CDR2 reads YFSETQ. The V gene lost 6 bases and the J gene lost 3 bases, with 12 bases spanning the gap. This CDR3 contains 13 residues. In DNA, the CDR3 is TGCGCCAGCAAGCCCACGACAGACTATGGCTACACCTTC. Encoded protein: CASKPTTDYGYTF.

This chain joins TRBV7-9 and TRBJ2-7; D gene unclear. The CDR3 totals 13 residues. Trimming took 5 bases from V and 3 from J, leaving 11 bases between them. In germline, CDR1 is SEHNR, CDR2 FQNEAQ (reference sequence). The CDR3 is CASSNQYSYEQYF. As DNA, the CDR3 is TGTGCCAGCAGCAACCAGTACAGCTACGAGCAGTACTTC.

This sequence joins TRBV5-1 and TRBJ2-1; 7 positions match TRBD1. There are 16 residues in the CDR3. Trimming removed 3 bases from V and 0 bases from J; junction bases left unmatched: 6. In germline, CDR1 is SGHRS, CDR2 YFSETQ. The CDR3 reads CASSSGQWSSYNEQFF. CDR3 sequence (DNA): TGCGCCAGCAGCTCGGGACAGTGGAGCTCCTACAATGAGCAGTTCTTC.

The V call is TRBV20-1, the J call TRBJ2-7; weak D call: TRBD1 (8 bases). Germline V gene data show CDR1 as DFQATT and CDR2 as SNEGSKA (reference sequence). The CDR3 is 12 residues long. V gave up 4 bases and J gave up 7 bases, with 14 bases separating them. CDR3 in DNA: TGCAGTGCTACAACAGGGGGGGTAGAGCAGTACTTC. This codes for CSATTGGVEQYF.

This clonotype was seen at least ten times. V usage is TRBV5-1 and J usage is TRBJ2-5; D might be TRBD2 (5 bases). The V end lost 2 bases, the J end lost 1 base, and 18 bases lay between the germline ends. The CDR3 covers 17 residues. Germline CDR1 is SGHRS and CDR2 is YFSETQ. CDR3 loop: CASSFRPGNPPQETQYF. The CDR3 DNA is TGCGCCAGCAGCTTTAGGCCCGGGAATCCCCCCCAAGAGACCCAGTACTTC.

The rearrangement joins TRBV6-2 or TRBV6-3 to TRBJ1-1, with D uncertain. V lost 5 bases and J 8 bases, leaving 15 bases between the germline ends. The CDR3 extends over 13 amino acids. Germline CDR1 is MNHEY and CDR2 is SVGEGT. CDR3 coding DNA: TGTGCCAGCAGTACCGCGACACGGTTCGAAGCTTTCTTT. Translation gives CASSTATRFEAFF.

The V call is TRBV24-1, the J call TRBJ1-1; D possibly corresponds to TRBD1 (5 bases). V was trimmed by 9 bases and J by 1 base, leaving 14 bases between them. Germline V gene lookup returns CDR1 KGHDR and CDR2 SFDVKD. This CDR3 has 14 amino acids. Written as DNA, the CDR3 is TGTGCCACCGCAAGGGACGAGTGGAACACTGAAGCTTTCTTT. Protein: CATARDEWNTEAFF.

The chain joins TRBV7-2 to TRBJ1-4; a possible D gene is TRBD1 (6 bases). The germline gives CDR1 SGHTA, CDR2 FQGNSA. The V and J ends lost 5 bases and 6 bases respectively, with 13 bases between them. The CDR3 extends over 14 amino acids. The CDR3 loop is CASSPDSAYEKLFF. The CDR3 coding sequence is TGTGCCAGCAGCCCGGACAGTGCTTATGAAAAACTGTTTTTT.

This clonotype was detected only a few times. For the CDR3, the DNA is TGCAGTGCTAGAGCGGGACAGGGCTATGGCTACACCTTC. Its protein is CSARAGQGYGYTF. The chain joins TRBV20-1 to TRBJ1-2; 9 bases are a match to TRBD1. J was trimmed by 4 bases and V by 1 base; bases with no gene match: 1. CDR3 length: 13 amino acids. The germline CDR1 and CDR2 sequences are DFQATT and SNEGSKA (reference sequence).

The V and J genes are TRBV7-3 and TRBJ2-7, with 13 positions matching TRBD2. Germline CDR1 and CDR2: SGHTA and FQGTGA. The V segment lost 5 bases and the J segment 3 bases; nucleotides outside the gene matches: 4. The CDR3 covers 15 residues. CDR3 sequence: CASSELAGGIYEQYF. The CDR3 region has the DNA TGTGCCAGCAGCGAACTAGCGGGAGGGATCTACGAGCAGTACTTC.

The J gene is TRBJ2-3, the V gene TRBV19, with no clear D. Deletions cut 5 bases from V and 0 bases from J, with 9 bases between. Germline values: CDR1 LNHDA, CDR2 SQIVND (reference sequence). The length of the CDR3 is 14 residues. The CDR3 DNA reads TGTGCCAGTAGTGTGGAATCTAGCACAGATACGCAGTATTTT. Protein sequence: CASSVESSTDTQYF. The complete variable domain, with remaining parts taken from reference TRBV19 and TRBJ2-3, reads DGGITQSPKYLFRKEGQNVTLSCEQNLNHDAMYWYRQDPGQGLRLIYYSQIVNDFQKGDIAEGYSVSREKKESFPLTVTSAQKNPTAFYLCASSVESSTDTQYFGPGTRLTVL.

V is TRBV15 and J is TRBJ2-3, with D possibly TRBD2 on 5 matching bases. Germline CDR1 LNHNV, CDR2 YYDKDF (reference sequence). The V end lost 3 bases, the J end lost 0 bases, and 7 bases lay between the germline ends. This CDR3 contains 14 residues. For the CDR3, the DNA is TGTGCCACCAGCAGGAGGACTAGCACAGATACGCAGTATTTT. It yields the protein CATSRRTSTDTQYF.

Only a few counts were recorded for this clonotype. This rearrangement joins TRBV5-1 to TRBJ2-7; D unresolved. The CDR3 consists of 13 residues. Germline CDR1 reads SGHRS; CDR2 reads YFSETQ. V lost 0 bases and J lost 0, with 4 bases in between. CDR3 in DNA: TGCGCCAGCAGCTTGGACAACTCCTACGAGCAGTACTTC. This codes for CASSLDNSYEQYF.

The gene calls are TRBV7-3 and TRBJ2-5; possible D gene TRBD2, 5 bases. The CDR3 totals 13 residues. Germline CDR1 reads SGHTA; CDR2 reads FQGTGA. V was clipped by 5 bases and J by 5 bases, with 12 bases between them. CDR3 bases: TGTGCCAGCAGCCTCCTCACGGGGGAGACCCAGTACTTC. It codes for CASSLLTGETQYF.

This clonotype was seen repeatedly, ten times or more. The chain is built from TRBV7-9 and TRBJ2-7; 7 nucleotides align to TRBD1. CDR3 length: 13 residues. From germline, CDR1 is SEHNR and CDR2 FQNEAQ (reference sequence). J lost 4 bases, V lost 5 bases, and 5 bases had no gene match. Written as DNA, the CDR3 is TGTGCCAGCAGCGTGACAGGGCCTTACGAGCAGTACTTC. Translating it yields CASSVTGPYEQYF.